A selection of T cell receptor beta chains follows, all from one sample in a study of blood T cell repertoires in COVID-19. Profiling relied on immunoSEQ multiplex PCR, and the TCRdb table lists in-frame clones only, not all of them. The sample lists about 200,000 clones; 75% to 95% were seen once. Specimen: peripheral blood. The receptor set was obtained from a man aged 50 or older with acute or convalescent COVID-19. The CDR3 runs from the conserved cysteine through the conserved F or W. Rows give clone size only sometimes, using once, few, many, or a class for an expanded clone.

J gene | V gene | CDR3 length | clone size | CDR3 protein
TRBJ1-1 | TRBV13 | 13 | . | CASAARGYAEAFF
TRBJ2-1 | TRBV10-2 | 14 | . | CASRSGLTYNEQFF
TRBJ2-1 | TRBV9 | 18 | . | CASSGQSLGLAGGNEQFF
TRBJ1-2 | TRBV10-2 | 13 | . | CASSPPRGYGYTF
TRBJ1-2 | TRBV7-9 | 14 | . | CASSPGRAYYGYTF
TRBJ2-3 | TRBV6-6 | 15 | . | CASSYGQLSTDTQYF
TRBJ2-2 | TRBV10-3 | 16 | . | CAISGLAGERIGELFF
TRBJ1-5 | TRBV19 | 15 | . | CASSYGHSSNQPQHF
TRBJ1-2 | TRBV2 | 11 | few | CASSEVMGYTF
TRBJ1-4 | TRBV6-1 | 15 | . | CASSELPGDREKLFF
TRBJ2-5 | TRBV29-1 | 12 | . | CSVTGFQETQYF
TRBJ1-5 | TRBV7-3 | 13 | . | CASSPGQDQPQHF
TRBJ1-5 | TRBV7-8 | 14 | . | CASSLRDRSESQHF
TRBJ2-2 | TRBV9 | 13 | few | CASRFGGTGELFF
TRBJ2-1 | TRBV7-9 | 15 | . | CASSIGLSGSNEQFF
TRBJ1-5 | TRBV19 | 17 | few | CASRMAGAGIFYQPQHF
TRBJ1-2 | TRBV27 | 15 | once | CASSPRADRDYGYTF
TRBJ1-4 | TRBV5-1 | 14 | . | CASSPGQWNEKLFF
TRBJ2-7 | TRBV11-3 | 14 | . | CASSRSGSSYEQYF
TRBJ2-1 | TRBV19 | 16 | . | CASSFTGTGYVNEQFF
TRBJ2-1 | TRBV7-3 | 14 | . | CASSLTHSYNEQFF
TRBJ1-1 | TRBV29-1 | 15 | . | CSVEFLGAHGTEAFF